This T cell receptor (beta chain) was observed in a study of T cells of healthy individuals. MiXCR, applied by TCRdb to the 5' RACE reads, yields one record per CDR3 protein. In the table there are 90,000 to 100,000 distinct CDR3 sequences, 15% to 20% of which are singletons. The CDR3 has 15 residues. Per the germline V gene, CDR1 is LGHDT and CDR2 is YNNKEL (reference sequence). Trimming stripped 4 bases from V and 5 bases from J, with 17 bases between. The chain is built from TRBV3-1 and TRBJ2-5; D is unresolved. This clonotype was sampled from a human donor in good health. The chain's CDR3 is CASSPSDRAPETQYF. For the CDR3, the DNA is TGTGCCAGCAGCCCTTCGGACCGGGCTCCGGAGACCCAGTACTTC.